This T cell receptor (beta chain) derives from a study of shared clonotypes between healthy human individuals. Study overall: Per-donor plates numbered three CD4 naive, three CD4 memory, two CD8 naive and one CD8 memory. Points from the study as a whole: With several donors compared, roughly 5% of naive CD4 clonotypes were shared. Collection of samples was limited to blood; tissue repertoires likely differ.

CD8 cells regarded as naive lacked CD45RO, were positively chosen for CCR7, and omitted terminally differentiated effector memory CD45RA+ cells. The protocol was immunoSEQ multiplex PCR, while the TCRdb copy is restricted to in-frame clones and leaves out a portion. Of about 2 million clones listed, about 95% were seen once; the top ten hold around 1.1%. As concerns this clone: What it recognizes is unknown.

V dropped 6 bases and J dropped 0 bases, with 13 bases sitting between them. Per germline, CDR1 SGDLS and CDR2 YYNGEE. The CDR3 length is 15 residues. The V gene is TRBV9, the J gene TRBJ2-1; possible D gene TRBD2, 6 bases. What was sequenced was naive CD8+ T cells sorted from blood. The receptor comes from a man aged 18 to 29 in good health. The CDR3 region is CASTRSGLSYNEQFF. CDR3 DNA sequence: TGTGCCAGCACCCGTAGCGGCCTCTCCTACAATGAGCAGTTCTTC. The variable domain in full, completed from reference TRBV9 and TRBJ2-1, reads DSGVTQTPKHLITATGQRVTLRCSPRSGDLSVYWYQQSLDQGLQFLIQYYNGEERAKGNILERFSAQQFPDLHSELNLSSLELGDSALYFCASTRSGLSYNEQFFGPGTRLTVL.